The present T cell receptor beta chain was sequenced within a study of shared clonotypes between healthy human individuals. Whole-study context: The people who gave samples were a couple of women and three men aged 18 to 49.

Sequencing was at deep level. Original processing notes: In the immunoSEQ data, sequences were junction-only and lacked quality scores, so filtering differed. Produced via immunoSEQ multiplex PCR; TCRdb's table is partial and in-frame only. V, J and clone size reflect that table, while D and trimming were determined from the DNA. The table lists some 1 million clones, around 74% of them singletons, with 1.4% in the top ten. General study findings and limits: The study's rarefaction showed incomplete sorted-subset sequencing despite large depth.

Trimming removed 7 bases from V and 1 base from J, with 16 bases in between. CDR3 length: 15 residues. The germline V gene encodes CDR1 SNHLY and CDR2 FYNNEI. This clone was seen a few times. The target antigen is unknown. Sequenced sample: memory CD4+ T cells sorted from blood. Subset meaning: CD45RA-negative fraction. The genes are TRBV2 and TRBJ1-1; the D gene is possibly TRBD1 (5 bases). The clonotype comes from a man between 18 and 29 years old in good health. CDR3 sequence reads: CASTGVGRGNTEAFF. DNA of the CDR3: TGTGCCAGCACCGGGGTGGGGCGGGGGAACACTGAAGCTTTCTTT.